The source of this T cell receptor beta chain is a study of blood T cell repertoires in COVID-19. Across the whole study: Specimens from acute and convalescent COVID-19 originated in the United States, Italy and Spain. From T cells, B-cell-depleted T cells, or PBMCs came the material, which was cDNA or gDNA.

This clone was detected only once. The germline V gene has CDR1 LNHDA and CDR2 SQIVND (reference sequence). The CDR3 totals 15 residues. V was shortened by 2 bases and J by 5 bases, with 12 bases between the two germline ends. In the source study's methods: From reference gene primer amplification, estimates of nucleated cell counts were derived. Data came from immunoSEQ multiplex PCR; TCRdb stores just in-frame clones and leaves some out. The V and J calls and clone size were taken over from that table, and D and trimming were inferred from the DNA. The data hold approximately 250,000 clones, with around 84% observed a single time.

V gene TRBV19 combines with J gene TRBJ1-4; possible D gene TRBD1, 5 bases. The sequence was collected from a man aged 60-69 years with acute or convalescent COVID-19. Source material: peripheral blood. The CDR3: CASSISRQQNEKLFF. The CDR3 nucleotides are TGTGCCAGTAGTATATCGCGACAGCAGAATGAAAAACTGTTTTTT.